This TCR beta chain was recovered during a study of blood T cell repertoires in COVID-19 (dated by TCRdb to about 2020). For context, the study as a whole: Samples from collaborators originated in the United States, Italy and Spain and spanned both the acute and convalescent phases of COVID-19. The prospective study material was composed of cDNA or gDNA derived from T cells, B-cell-depleted T cells, or PBMCs. The dataset comprised deeply sampled blood TCRbeta repertoires from subjects exposed to, actively infected with, or recovered from COVID-19. The repertoires were released in a freely available public database intended as a resource for research on the immune response to SARS-CoV-2. Samples came from the ongoing ImmuneRACE study (first 160 participants) plus 1,254 subjects from 6 global collaborators. Nearly every sample came with metadata listing a de-identified subject ID, COVID-19 status, age in years and sex. Where available, HLA class I and class II types were obtained from metadata supplied by the sample provider rather than from assay-based typing. Points the paper makes about the study in general: Clinical and demographic metadata were provided uncurated, with the amount varying by source and participant.

The immunoSEQ Assay, a bias-controlled multiplex PCR, was used to amplify TCRbeta CDR3 regions from genomic DNA. As for the authors' bioinformatics: Within the assay, amplification of reference gene primers was used to estimate how many nucleated cells each sample contained. Sequence reads were collapsed and filtered to measure the absolute abundance of every unique TCRbeta CDR3 rearrangement. For each sample, productive Simpson clonality was calculated as the square root of Simpson's diversity index across productive rearrangements. The table was pulled from immuneACCESS by TCRdb, which kept in-frame rearrangements only. Such tables lose some clones; where checked, under half of the loss comes from unresolved V genes, and the rest has no known cause. V, J and clone size are taken as reported in that table, and D and trimming were inferred from the DNA itself. This sample has 40,000 to 55,000 clones in its table, and 80% to 85% of those were observed once. The ten largest account for 13% to 15% of the sample.

Here V drops 0 bases and J drops 7 bases, and the junction holds 3 bases not matched to any gene. The CDR3 sequence holds 15 residues, the cysteine and phenylalanine included. Of the read, only the CDR3 DNA is kept; its 45 bases are in frame from base 1. Based on the germline V gene (reference sequence), the CDR1 and CDR2 sequences are MNHEY and SMNVEV. The collaborating institutions used their own protocols to collect whole blood in K2EDTA tubes. For TCRbeta analysis, collaborators shipped samples as frozen whole blood, isolated PBMCs, or DNA extracted from either of those sample types. As concerns this clone: The specificity of this receptor is unknown. It has no much larger one-base neighbor in the sample; base qualities were not kept.

The sequence links TRBV27 to TRBJ1-6; 7 middle bases align to TRBD1. Material for sequencing was peripheral blood. The clonotype originates from a human donor with acute or convalescent COVID-19. The donor label of this sample is uncertain. The CDR3 corresponds to CASSLSGQSNSPLHF. The bases read TGTGCCAGCAGTTTATCGGGACAGTCCAATTCACCCCTCCACTTT.